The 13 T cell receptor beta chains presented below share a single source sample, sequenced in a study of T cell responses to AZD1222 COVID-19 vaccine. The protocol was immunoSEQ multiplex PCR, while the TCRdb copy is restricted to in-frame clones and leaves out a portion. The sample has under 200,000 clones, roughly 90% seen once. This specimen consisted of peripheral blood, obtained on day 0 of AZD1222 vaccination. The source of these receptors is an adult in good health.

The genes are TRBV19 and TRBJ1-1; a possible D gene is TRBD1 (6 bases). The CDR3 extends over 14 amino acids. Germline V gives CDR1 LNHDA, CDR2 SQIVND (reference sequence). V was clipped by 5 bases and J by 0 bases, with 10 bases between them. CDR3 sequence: CASSVTGMNTEAFF. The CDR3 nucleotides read TGTGCCAGTAGTGTCACAGGGATGAACACTGAAGCTTTCTTT.

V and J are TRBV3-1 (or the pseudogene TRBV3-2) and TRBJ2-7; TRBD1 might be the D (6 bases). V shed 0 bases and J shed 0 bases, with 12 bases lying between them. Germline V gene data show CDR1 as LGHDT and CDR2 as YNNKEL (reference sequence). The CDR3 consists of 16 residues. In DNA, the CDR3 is TGTGCCAGCAGCCAAGATTCCAGGGGTCTCTCCTACGAGCAGTACTTC. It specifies CASSQDSRGLSYEQYF.

The CDR3 DNA follows: TGCGCCAGCAGCCAATTGGGGGTCGCTGAAGCTTTCTTT. Protein: CASSQLGVAEAFF. The chain carries TRBV4-1 and TRBJ1-1; the D gene is possibly TRBD1 (5 bases). Trimming shortened V by 2 bases and J by 6 bases, and 10 bases separated the two germline ends. Germline CDR1 and CDR2: MGHRA and YSYEKL. The CDR3 sequence is 13 residues long.

The CDR3 region is CASSPEGGTFQETQYF. The CDR3 nucleotides are TGTGCCAGCAGTCCGGAGGGGGGAACCTTCCAAGAGACCCAGTACTTC. The V call is TRBV27, the J call TRBJ2-5; D tentatively reads TRBD1 or TRBD2 (6 bases each). The CDR3 is made up of 16 amino acids. V lost 5 bases, J lost 1 base, and 17 bases lay in between. Germline V CDR1 and CDR2: MNHEY, SMNVEV (reference sequence).

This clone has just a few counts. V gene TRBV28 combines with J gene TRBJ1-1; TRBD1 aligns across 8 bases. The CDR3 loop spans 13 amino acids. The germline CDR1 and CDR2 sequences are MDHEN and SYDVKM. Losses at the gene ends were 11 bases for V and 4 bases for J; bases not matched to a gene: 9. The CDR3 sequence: CASATDRGTEAFF. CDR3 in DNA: TGTGCCTCAGCTACCGACAGGGGCACTGAAGCTTTCTTT.

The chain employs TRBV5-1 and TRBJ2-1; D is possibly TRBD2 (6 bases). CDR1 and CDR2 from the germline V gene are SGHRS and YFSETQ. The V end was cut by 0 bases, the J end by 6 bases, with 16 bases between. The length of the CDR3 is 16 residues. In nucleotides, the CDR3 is TGCGCCAGCAGCTTGGCCCCTAGCGACCGACCCAATGAGCAGTTCTTC. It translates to CASSLAPSDRPNEQFF.

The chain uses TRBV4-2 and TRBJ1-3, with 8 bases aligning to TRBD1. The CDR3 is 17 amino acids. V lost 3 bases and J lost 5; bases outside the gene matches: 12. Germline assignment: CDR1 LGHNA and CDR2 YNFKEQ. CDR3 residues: CASSHDHRDRGRNTIYF. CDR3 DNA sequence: TGTGCCAGCAGCCATGATCACCGAGACAGGGGAAGAAACACCATATATTTT.

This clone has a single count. The DNA of the CDR3 is TGTGCCAGCAGCTTAGACCCAGGGGGGACCCAGTACTTC. Its translation is CASSLDPGGTQYF. The gene calls are TRBV7-2 and TRBJ2-5; the match to TRBD1 covers 7 bases. The CDR3 totals 13 residues. CDR1 and CDR2 from the germline V gene are SGHTA and FQGNSA. The trim removed 1 base at V and 7 bases at J, leaving 3 bases unmatched.

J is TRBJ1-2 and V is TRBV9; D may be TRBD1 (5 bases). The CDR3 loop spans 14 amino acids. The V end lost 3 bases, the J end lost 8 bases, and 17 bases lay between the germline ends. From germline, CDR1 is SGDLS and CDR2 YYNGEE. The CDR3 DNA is TGTGCCAGCAGCGAGATAGTTGGGGCGGGCGGCTACACCTTC. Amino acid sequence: CASSEIVGAGGYTF.

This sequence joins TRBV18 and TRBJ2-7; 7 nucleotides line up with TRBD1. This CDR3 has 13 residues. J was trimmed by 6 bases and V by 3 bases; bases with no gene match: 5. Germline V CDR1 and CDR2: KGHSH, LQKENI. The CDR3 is CASSPPGDSEQYF. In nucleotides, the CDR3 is TGTGCCAGCTCACCCCCTGGGGACAGCGAGCAGTACTTC.

CDR3 residues: CASSYSGQGAPGNTIYF. The CDR3 coding sequence is TGTGCCAGCAGTTACTCGGGACAGGGGGCGCCTGGAAACACCATATATTTT. The chain couples TRBV6-2 or TRBV6-3 to TRBJ1-3; TRBD1 matches at 12 bases. Germline V gives CDR1 MNHEY, CDR2 SVGEGT. This CDR3 is built from 17 residues. The V gene end was trimmed by 0 bases and the J gene end by 2 bases; junction bases not matched to a gene: 2.

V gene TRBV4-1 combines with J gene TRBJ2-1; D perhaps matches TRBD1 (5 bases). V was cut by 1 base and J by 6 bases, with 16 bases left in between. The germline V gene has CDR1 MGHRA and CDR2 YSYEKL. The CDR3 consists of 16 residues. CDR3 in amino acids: CASSQALSRAGNEQFF. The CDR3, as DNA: TGCGCCAGCAGCCAAGCTTTATCCAGGGCTGGCAATGAGCAGTTCTTC.

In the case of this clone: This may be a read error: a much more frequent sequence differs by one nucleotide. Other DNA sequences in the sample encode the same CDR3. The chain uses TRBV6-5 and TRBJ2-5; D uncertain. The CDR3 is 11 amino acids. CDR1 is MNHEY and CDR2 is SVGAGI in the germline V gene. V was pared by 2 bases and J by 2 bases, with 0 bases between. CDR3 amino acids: CASSYQETQYF. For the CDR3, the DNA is TGTGCCAGCAGTTACCAAGAGACCCAGTACTTC.